The clone carrying this TCR beta chain was found many times. TCR beta libraries were built with iRepertoire HTBI primers and Arm-PCR of CDR3 regions. TCRdb ran MiXCR on the multiplex PCR reads and lists one entry per CDR3 protein. The table shows approximately 400,000 distinct CDR3 sequences, with 15% occurring only once. Time point indicated: newly diagnosed GD, antithyroid drugs for less than 3 months. PBMC-extracted RNA yielded the TCR library. This specimen belongs to a study of regulatory T cells in long-lasting Graves disease. The CDR3 is 15 amino acids. J lost 0 bases, V lost 6 bases, and 5 bases had no gene match. This same sample was also taken into another study, of T cells in Graves' hyperthyroidism and ophthalmopathy. That paper states: Patients with ophthalmopathy were separated from those with stable hyperthyroidism by a 13 V-J model.

The rearrangement joins TRBV12-3 or TRBV12-4 to TRBJ1-1, with 9 bases that match TRBD1. This TCR was recovered from a woman aged 25-40 years with Graves disease. The source was peripheral blood mononuclear cells (PBMCs), collected at new diagnosis, from a patient treated with antithyroid drugs. The CDR3 DNA follows: TGTGCCAGCAGCTTGGGGACAGGGATGAACACTGAAGCTTTCTTT. Protein: CASSLGTGMNTEAFF.